A single sample gave rise to the 31 T cell receptor beta chains below, sequenced in a study of PD-1 blockade in classical Hodgkin lymphoma. Brentuximab vedotin exposure varied, and every patient relapsed after autologous stem cell transplantation. The assay was immunoSEQ multiplex PCR, and TCRdb's table has in-frame clones only and misses some. Of about 14,000 clones in the sample, roughly four fifths are singletons; the top ten hold 20% to 25%. The input for sequencing was peripheral blood mononuclear cells (PBMCs), taken at baseline. These receptors were taken from a human donor with classical Hodgkin lymphoma.

The V gene is TRBV7-2, the J gene TRBJ2-7; D is unclear. The ends were cut back, 0 bases at V and 6 bases at J, with 6 bases in the middle. The length of the CDR3 is 12 residues. The germline V gene has CDR1 SGHTA and CDR2 FQGNSA. CDR3: CASSLAGLEQYF. The CDR3 DNA reads TGTGCCAGCAGCTTAGCAGGGCTCGAGCAGTACTTC. Looking up the rest from reference TRBV7-2 and TRBJ2-7 gives the full variable domain: GAGVSQSPSNKVTEKGKDVELRCDPISGHTALYWYRQSLGQGLEFLIYFQGNSAPDKSGLPSDRFSAERTGGSVSTLTIQRTQQEDSAVYLCASSLAGLEQYFGPGTRLTVT.

This rearrangement joins TRBV27 to TRBJ1-1; D gene ambiguous. V lost 5 bases to trimming and J lost 1 base, with 14 bases between them. The germline gives CDR1 MNHEY, CDR2 SMNVEV (reference sequence). This CDR3 spans 15 amino acids. CDR3 sequence reads: CASSPGPSWNTEAFF. In DNA form, the CDR3 reads TGTGCCAGCAGTCCCGGTCCTTCTTGGAACACTGAAGCTTTCTTT.

CDR3 DNA: TGTGCCAGCAGTTGGGACAGGGGCTATGGCTACACCTTC. Its translation is CASSWDRGYGYTF. The rearrangement links TRBV6-5 to TRBJ1-2; TRBD1 matches 10 bases. The CDR3 covers 13 residues. Germline CDR1 reads MNHEY; CDR2 reads SVGAGI. V shed 4 bases and J 4 bases; nucleotides not matched to a gene: 0.

This sequence joins TRBV28 and TRBJ1-1; no clear D gene. Between the trimmed V and J ends, which lost 2 bases and 4 bases, there was a span of 5 bases. Germline V gene data show CDR1 as MDHEN and CDR2 as SYDVKM. The CDR3 runs to 12 residues. The DNA for the CDR3 is TGTGCCAGCAGTTTAGGGAGCACTGAAGCTTTCTTT. It yields the protein CASSLGSTEAFF.

The chain carries TRBV19 and TRBJ1-1; a weak D match, TRBD1 (5 bases). Looked up from germline, CDR1 is LNHDA and CDR2 is SQIVND (reference sequence). The CDR3 loop spans 14 amino acids. Trimming stripped 2 bases from V and 1 base from J, with 8 bases between. The CDR3 DNA reads as TGTGCCAGTAGTATATTTACAGGGAACACTGAAGCTTTCTTT. Translated, it gives CASSIFTGNTEAFF.

The chain uses TRBV10-3 and TRBJ1-1; D is undetermined. Deletions cut 5 bases from V and 1 base from J, with 5 bases between. Germline assignment: CDR1 ENHRY and CDR2 SYGVKD. CDR3 size: 12 residues. The CDR3 DNA is TGTGCCATCAGTCGTCCGAACACTGAAGCTTTCTTT. Residues: CAISRPNTEAFF.

The J gene is TRBJ2-7, the V gene TRBV5-1; TRBD1 matches 7 bases. Germline V gives CDR1 SGHRS, CDR2 YFSETQ. There are 14 residues in the CDR3. V was pared by 4 bases and J by 6 bases, with 10 bases of the junction left unmatched. The chain's CDR3 is CASSLGTTGAEQYF. The CDR3 nucleotides read TGCGCCAGCAGCCTTGGAACTACAGGGGCCGAGCAGTACTTC.

The chain carries TRBV6-6 and TRBJ1-4; perhaps TRBD1 as D (5 bases). V lost 0 bases to trimming and J lost 6 bases, with 8 bases between them. This CDR3 comprises 14 residues. Germline CDR1 and CDR2: MNHNY and SVGAGI (reference sequence). CDR3 sequence: CASSYSDTDEKLFF. CDR3 nucleotides: TGTGCCAGCAGTTACTCGGACACGGATGAAAAACTGTTTTTT.

On this clone: One junction end disagrees with the germline gene, perhaps due to a read error. The V gene is TRBV7-7, the J gene TRBJ2-2, with 11 bases identical to TRBD1. The CDR3 runs to 17 residues. Germline CDR1 is SSHAT and CDR2 is FNYEAQ (reference sequence). The CDR3 reads CASSHSGGQGATGELFF. The CDR3 DNA sequence: TGTGCTAGCAGCCACTCCGGAGGACAGGGGGCCACCGGGGAGCTGTTTTTT.

The chain recombines TRBV5-1 with TRBJ2-1; D could derive from TRBD1 or TRBD2 (5 bases each). V lost 6 bases to trimming and J lost 6 bases, with 10 bases between them. The CDR3 runs 12 residues. Germline V gene data show CDR1 as SGHRS and CDR2 as YFSETQ. CDR3 region: CASTPGPNEQFF. CDR3 nucleotide sequence: TGCGCCAGCACCCCGGGGCCCAATGAGCAGTTCTTC.

The V and J genes are TRBV19 and TRBJ1-5; D is unclear. Trimming shortened V by 5 bases and J by 4 bases, and 18 bases separated the two germline ends. CDR1 is LNHDA and CDR2 is SQIVND in the germline V gene (reference sequence). CDR3 length: 16 amino acids. CDR3 bases: TGTGCCAGTAGTCCACACCCGCCAGGTAGGAATCAGCCCCAGCATTTT. This translates into CASSPHPPGRNQPQHF.

This clone was recorded a few times. J is TRBJ1-6 and V is TRBV27; D gene uncertain. V dropped 2 bases and J dropped 12 bases, with 11 bases sitting between them. There are 13 residues in the CDR3. CDR1 MNHEY and CDR2 SMNVEV come from the germline V gene (reference sequence). The CDR3 sequence is CASSLEGRGPLHF. CDR3 nucleotide sequence: TGTGCCAGCAGTTTAGAAGGGCGGGGACCCCTCCACTTT.

This clone was picked up one time. The rearrangement uses TRBV28 and TRBJ2-6, with D tentatively TRBD1 (5 bases). Trimming left V 2 bases short and J 5 bases short, with 7 bases between. The CDR3 is 14 amino acids. The V gene's germline CDR1 is MDHEN and CDR2 SYDVKM. CDR3 sequence: CASSLQGRANVLTF. The CDR3 DNA sequence: TGTGCCAGCAGTTTACAGGGTAGGGCCAACGTCCTGACTTTC.

The rearrangement uses TRBV9 and TRBJ2-5; 12 nucleotides line up with TRBD2. Losses at the gene ends were 4 bases for V and 0 bases for J; bases not matched to a gene: 10. Per the germline V gene, CDR1 is SGDLS and CDR2 is YYNGEE. This CDR3 comprises 18 residues. The CDR3 here is CASSLRLAGAMYQETQYF. CDR3 nucleotide sequence: TGTGCCAGCAGCCTCCGACTAGCGGGGGCGATGTACCAAGAGACCCAGTACTTC.

The rearrangement links TRBV7-6 to TRBJ2-7; D perhaps matches TRBD1 (5 bases). The germline V gene encodes CDR1 SGHVS and CDR2 FNYEAQ. V dropped 1 base and J dropped 7 bases, with 8 bases sitting between them. The length of the CDR3 is 12 residues. CDR3 protein: CASSLVDREQYF. The CDR3 bases are TGTGCCAGCAGCTTAGTTGACAGAGAGCAGTACTTC.

The genes are TRBV27 and TRBJ1-5; D remains unclear. Trimming took off 2 bases at V and 0 bases at J, with 20 bases between the two ends. Germline lookup yields CDR1 MNHEY and CDR2 SMNVEV (reference sequence). The CDR3 has 19 amino acids. In DNA form, the CDR3 reads TGTGCCAGCAGTTTAATCGCACCCGATCGGTTTCTTAGCAATCAGCCCCAGCATTTT. Residues: CASSLIAPDRFLSNQPQHF.

The V and J genes are TRBV10-2 and TRBJ1-2; D gene unclear. The V end lost 7 bases, the J end lost 8 bases, and 17 bases lay between the germline ends. Germline CDR1 WSHSY, CDR2 SAAADI. The CDR3 sequence is 13 residues long. CDR3 DNA sequence: TGCGCCAGCACTCCGGCGGCCAACGGGGGCTACACCTTC. It translates to CASTPAANGGYTF.

This chain connects TRBV5-4 to TRBJ1-1, with TRBD1 matching over 7 bases. The V gene's germline CDR1 is SGHNT and CDR2 YYREEE (reference sequence). CDR3 length equals 14 residues. With 0 bases clipped from V and 5 bases from J, the junction kept 4 bases outside the gene matches. The CDR3 here is CASSLEQGSTEAFF. DNA for the CDR3: TGTGCCAGCAGCTTGGAACAGGGGTCGACTGAAGCTTTCTTT.

The DNA of the CDR3 is TGTGCCACCAGCAGATCCCTAGACAGGTCTGTAGATGGCTACACCTTC. It yields the protein CATSRSLDRSVDGYTF. The V call is TRBV15, the J call TRBJ1-2; D is perhaps TRBD1 (6 bases). The germline V gene has CDR1 LNHNV and CDR2 YYDKDF (reference sequence). V shed 2 bases and J shed 6 bases, with 19 bases lying between them. There are 16 residues in the CDR3.

This clone has only a few counts. V usage is TRBV27 and J usage is TRBJ2-7; D unclear. The germline V gene has CDR1 MNHEY and CDR2 SMNVEV (reference sequence). The CDR3 covers 15 residues. Trimming stripped 2 bases from V and 2 bases from J, with 13 bases between. The CDR3 DNA sequence: TGTGCCAGCAGTTTAACTGAAGCAAACCCCTACGAGCAGTACTTC. Protein sequence: CASSLTEANPYEQYF.

The chain employs TRBV9 and TRBJ2-6; D gene ambiguous. Germline V gene lookup returns CDR1 SGDLS and CDR2 YYNGEE. The CDR3 is 15 residues long. Between the trimmed V and J ends, which lost 4 bases and 2 bases, there was a span of 10 bases. CDR3 sequence: CASSPRGAGANVLTF. Here the CDR3 DNA reads TGTGCCAGCAGCCCCCGCGGAGCTGGGGCCAACGTCCTGACTTTC.

The chain uses TRBV18 and TRBJ1-2; D ambiguous. Per the germline V gene, CDR1 is KGHSH and CDR2 is LQKENI. V gave up 3 bases and J gave up 8 bases, with 13 bases separating them. CDR3 length: 13 residues. The CDR3 DNA follows: TGTGCCAGCTCACCCGAGAGGGCCCAAGGCTACACCTTC. It yields the protein CASSPERAQGYTF.

The CDR3 loop reads CASSLDPNTGELFF. As DNA, the CDR3 is TGTGCCAGCAGCTTGGACCCGAACACCGGGGAGCTGTTTTTT. This chain connects TRBV5-4 to TRBJ2-2; D is uncertain. CDR3 length equals 14 residues. The germline CDR1 and CDR2 sequences are SGHNT and YYREEE (reference sequence). V gave up 0 bases and J gave up 0 bases, with 3 bases separating them.

This chain links TRBV10-1 with TRBJ2-5, with D perhaps TRBD1 (6 bases). CDR3 size: 13 residues. Germline V gives CDR1 WNHNN, CDR2 SYGVQD (reference sequence). Trimming took off 8 bases at V and 1 base at J, with 11 bases between the two ends. The CDR3 reads CASSDSPQETQYF. The CDR3 DNA sequence: TGCGCCAGCTCGGACAGCCCCCAAGAGACCCAGTACTTC.

The rearrangement uses TRBV7-2 and TRBJ2-7; the D call may be TRBD1 or TRBD2 (5 bases each). In germline, CDR1 is SGHTA, CDR2 FQGNSA. The CDR3 is 15 residues long. V was shortened by 2 bases and J by 0 bases, with 11 bases between the two germline ends. This CDR3 is CASSLYPGSSYEQYF. In nucleotides, the CDR3 is TGTGCCAGCAGCTTATACCCAGGGAGCTCCTACGAGCAGTACTTC.

V usage is TRBV4-1 and J usage is TRBJ1-4, with D unclear. Trimming pared 0 bases from V and 2 bases from J, leaving 10 bases between. This CDR3 spans 16 amino acids. Germline V gene lookup returns CDR1 MGHRA and CDR2 YSYEKL. The CDR3 loop is CASSQDKGSTNEKLFF. The CDR3 coding sequence is TGCGCCAGCAGCCAAGATAAGGGTAGCACTAATGAAAAACTGTTTTTT.

Concerning this clone itself: A far larger clone differs by one base, so this is likely a read error. The chain carries TRBV4-2 and TRBJ2-7; no clear D. The germline gives CDR1 LGHNA, CDR2 YNFKEQ. This CDR3 has 15 amino acids. Trimming shortened V by 0 bases and J by 5 bases, and 14 bases separated the two germline ends. The CDR3 loop is CASSQESFSGHEQYF. The DNA for the CDR3 is TGTGCCAGCAGCCAAGAATCTTTCAGTGGGCACGAGCAGTACTTC.

The chain uses TRBV7-9 and TRBJ1-4; 8 bases line up with TRBD1. The CDR3 extends over 15 amino acids. From germline, CDR1 is SEHNR and CDR2 FQNEAQ (reference sequence). Trimming removed 4 bases from V and 4 bases from J; junction bases left unmatched: 5. The CDR3 DNA sequence: TGTGCCAGCAGCTCCCGACAGGGGAATAATGAAAAACTGTTTTTT. Its translation: CASSSRQGNNEKLFF.

V and J are TRBV4-1 and TRBJ2-5, with 10 positions matching TRBD2. The CDR3 loop spans 17 amino acids. Looked up from germline, CDR1 is MGHRA and CDR2 is YSYEKL. Trimming at V came to 0 bases and at J to 2 bases, leaving 6 bases not matched to a gene. CDR3 nucleotides: TGCGCCAGCAGCCAAGATCCCAGCGGGGGGGTTCAAGAGACCCAGTACTTC. Encoded protein: CASSQDPSGGVQETQYF.

The V call is TRBV5-1, the J call TRBJ2-5, with TRBD2 as a possible D gene (7 bases). V lost 5 bases, J lost 5 bases, and 16 bases lay in between. This CDR3 region has 14 residues. Germline V gene data show CDR1 as SGHRS and CDR2 as YFSETQ. CDR3 residues: CASRLMGGAETQYF. DNA of the CDR3: TGCGCCAGCAGACTAATGGGGGGGGCGGAGACCCAGTACTTC. The full variable domain, rest sourced from reference TRBV5-1 and TRBJ2-5, is KAGVTQTPRYLIKTRGQQVTLSCSPISGHRSVSWYQQTPGQGLQFLFEYFSETQRNKGNFPGRFSGRQFSNSRSEMNVSTLELGDSALYLCASRLMGGAETQYFGPGTRLLVL.

J is TRBJ2-3 and V is TRBV11-2; D is unresolved. V was trimmed by 5 bases and J by 4 bases, leaving 22 bases between them. The CDR3 length is 17 residues. Germline V gene sequence: CDR1 SGHAT, CDR2 FQNNGV. Here the CDR3 reads CASSPAVGPKRADTQYF. For the CDR3, the DNA is TGTGCCAGCAGCCCCGCGGTAGGTCCCAAAAGGGCAGATACGCAGTATTTT.